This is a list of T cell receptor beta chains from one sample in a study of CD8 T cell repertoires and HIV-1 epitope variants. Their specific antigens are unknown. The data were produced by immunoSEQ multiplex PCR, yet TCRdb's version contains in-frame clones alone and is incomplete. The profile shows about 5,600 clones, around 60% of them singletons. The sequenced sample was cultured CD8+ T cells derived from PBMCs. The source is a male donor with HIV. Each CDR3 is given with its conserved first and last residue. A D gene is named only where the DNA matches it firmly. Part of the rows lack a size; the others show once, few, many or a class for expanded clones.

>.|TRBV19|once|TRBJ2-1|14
CASSIDYSLNEQFF
TGTGCCAGTAGTATCGACTATTCCTTGAATGAGCAGTTCTTC
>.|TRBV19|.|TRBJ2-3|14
CASSPLPGTDTQYF
TGTGCCAGTAGTCCTCTACCGGGCACAGATACGCAGTATTTT
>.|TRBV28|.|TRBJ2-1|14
CASSFSLTNNEQFF
TGTGCCAGCAGTTTCAGCCTTACCAACAATGAGCAGTTCTTC
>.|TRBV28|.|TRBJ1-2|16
CASSFVGGGPNYGYTF
TGTGCCAGCAGTTTCGTTGGGGGGGGCCCTAACTATGGCTACACCTTC
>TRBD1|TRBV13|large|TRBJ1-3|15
CASSPDRDGRNTIYF
TGTGCCAGCAGCCCTGACAGGGACGGGCGAAACACCATATATTTT
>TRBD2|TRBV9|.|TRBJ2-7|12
CASSGEGYEQYF
TGTGCCAGCAGCGGGGAGGGTTACGAGCAGTACTTC
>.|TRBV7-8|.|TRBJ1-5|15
CASSLNRAGNQPQHF
TGTGCCAGCAGTTTAAACAGGGCTGGCAATCAGCCCCAGCATTTT
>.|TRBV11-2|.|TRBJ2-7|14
CASGEDNFSYEQYF
TGTGCCAGCGGAGAGGACAACTTCTCCTACGAGCAGTACTTC
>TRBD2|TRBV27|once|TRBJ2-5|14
CASMTSGLQETQYF
TGTGCCAGCATGACTAGCGGGCTGCAAGAGACCCAGTACTTC
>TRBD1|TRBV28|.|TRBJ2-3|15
CASSPPRTGRDTQYF
TGTGCCAGCAGCCCGCCCCGGACAGGGAGGGATACGCAGTATTTT
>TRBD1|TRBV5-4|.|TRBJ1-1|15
CASSLVRDRAQEAFF
TGTGCCAGCAGCTTGGTTCGGGACAGGGCACAGGAGGCTTTCTTT
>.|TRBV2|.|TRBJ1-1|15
CASSEGAPGLAEAFF
TGTGCCAGCAGTGAAGGGGCCCCGGGGTTGGCTGAAGCTTTCTTT
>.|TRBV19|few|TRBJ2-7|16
CASPWGEHRDPYEQYF
TGTGCCAGCCCCTGGGGGGAACACAGGGATCCCTACGAGCAGTACTTC
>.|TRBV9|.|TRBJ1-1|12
CASSDYGQEAFF
TGTGCCAGCAGCGACTACGGACAGGAAGCTTTCTTT
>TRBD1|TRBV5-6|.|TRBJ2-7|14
CASSPGTGTYEQYF
TGTGCCAGCAGCCCCGGGACAGGTACCTACGAGCAGTACTTC
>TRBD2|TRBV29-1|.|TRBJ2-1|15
CSVAAGELTYNEQFF
TGCAGCGTTGCAGCGGGAGAACTCACTTACAATGAGCAGTTCTTC
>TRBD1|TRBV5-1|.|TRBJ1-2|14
CASSLFQGDYGYTF
TGCGCCAGCAGCTTGTTTCAGGGGGACTATGGCTACACCTTC
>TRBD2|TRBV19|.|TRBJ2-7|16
CASSVFLAGGPYEQYF
TGTGCCAGTAGTGTTTTCCTAGCGGGAGGTCCCTACGAGCAGTACTTC
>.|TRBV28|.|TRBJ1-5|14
CASSYWGEDQPQHF
TGTGCCAGCAGCTATTGGGGGGAGGATCAGCCCCAGCATTTT
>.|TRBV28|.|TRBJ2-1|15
CASSPRQDSYNEQFF
TGTGCCAGCAGTCCCAGACAGGACTCCTACAATGAGCAGTTCTTC